What follows describes a single TCR beta chain. These data originate in a study of blood T cell repertoires in COVID-19. Turning to the study itself: PBMCs, B-cell-depleted T cells, or T cells were the source of the cDNA or gDNA that made up the material.

Per the authors' pipeline: Reference gene primer amplification in the assay estimated nucleated cell counts. The method was immunoSEQ multiplex PCR; TCRdb's version includes in-frame clones alone and lacks a portion of them. V and J calls and clone size come straight from that table; D and trimming were deduced from the DNA. The table records tens of thousands of clones, about nine tenths of them present only once. Germline CDR1 SEHNR, CDR2 FQNEAQ (reference sequence). Trimming removed 4 bases at V and 6 bases at J, with 15 bases between. This CDR3 spans 15 amino acids. The sample taken for sequencing was peripheral blood. J is TRBJ1-4 and V is TRBV7-9; tentatively, D is TRBD1 (6 bases). The sequence derives from a woman aged 45-60 years with active or convalescent COVID-19. The CDR3 loop reads CASSSQAGAYEKLFF. For the CDR3, the DNA is TGTGCCAGCAGCTCCCAGGCGGGGGCATATGAAAAACTGTTTTTT.